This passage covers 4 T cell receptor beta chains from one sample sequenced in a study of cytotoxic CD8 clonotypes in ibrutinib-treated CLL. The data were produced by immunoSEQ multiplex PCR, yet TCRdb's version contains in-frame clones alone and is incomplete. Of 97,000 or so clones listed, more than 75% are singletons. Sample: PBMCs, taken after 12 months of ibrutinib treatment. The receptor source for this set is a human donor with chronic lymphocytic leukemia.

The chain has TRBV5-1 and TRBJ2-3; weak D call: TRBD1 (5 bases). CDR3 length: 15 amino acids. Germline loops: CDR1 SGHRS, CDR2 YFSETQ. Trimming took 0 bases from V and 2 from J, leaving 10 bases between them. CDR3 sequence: CASSLGQGHTDTQYF. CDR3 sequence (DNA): TGCGCCAGCAGCTTGGGGCAGGGTCACACAGATACGCAGTATTTT.

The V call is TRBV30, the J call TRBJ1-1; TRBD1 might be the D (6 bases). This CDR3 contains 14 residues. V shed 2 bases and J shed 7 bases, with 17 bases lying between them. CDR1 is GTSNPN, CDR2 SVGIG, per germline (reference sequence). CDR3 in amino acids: CAWSHTSRGREAFF. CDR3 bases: TGTGCCTGGAGTCATACGTCCAGGGGACGTGAAGCTTTCTTT.

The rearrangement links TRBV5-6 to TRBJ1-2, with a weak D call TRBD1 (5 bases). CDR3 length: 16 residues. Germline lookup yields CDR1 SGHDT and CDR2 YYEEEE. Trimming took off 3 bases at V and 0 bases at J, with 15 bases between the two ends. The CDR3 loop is CASSSYLGGANYGYTF. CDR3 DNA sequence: TGTGCCAGCAGCTCCTACCTTGGGGGAGCTAACTATGGCTACACCTTC.

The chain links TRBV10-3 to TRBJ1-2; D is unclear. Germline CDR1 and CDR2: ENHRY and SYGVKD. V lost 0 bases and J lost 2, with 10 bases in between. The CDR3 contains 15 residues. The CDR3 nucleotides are TGTGCCATCAGTGAGTCCGGGTTGACCAACTATGGCTACACCTTC. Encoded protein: CAISESGLTNYGYTF.